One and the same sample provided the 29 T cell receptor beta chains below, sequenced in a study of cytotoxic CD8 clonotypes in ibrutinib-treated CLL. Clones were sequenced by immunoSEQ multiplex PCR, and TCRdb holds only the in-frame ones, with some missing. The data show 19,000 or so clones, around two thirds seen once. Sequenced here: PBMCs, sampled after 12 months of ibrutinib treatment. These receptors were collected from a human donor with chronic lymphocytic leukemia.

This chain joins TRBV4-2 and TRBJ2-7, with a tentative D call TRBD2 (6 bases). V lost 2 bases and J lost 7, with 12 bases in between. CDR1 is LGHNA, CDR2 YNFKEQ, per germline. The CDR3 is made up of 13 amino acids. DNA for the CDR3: TGTGCCAGCAGCCAAATTGGAGGGCGGGAGCAGTACTTC. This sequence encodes CASSQIGGREQYF.

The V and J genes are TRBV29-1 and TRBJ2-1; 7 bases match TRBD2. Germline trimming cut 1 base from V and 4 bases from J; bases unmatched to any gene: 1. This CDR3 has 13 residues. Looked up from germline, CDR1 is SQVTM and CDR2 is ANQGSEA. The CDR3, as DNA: TGCAGCGTTGAAGTGGGAGGGTACAATGAGCAGTTCTTC. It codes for CSVEVGGYNEQFF.

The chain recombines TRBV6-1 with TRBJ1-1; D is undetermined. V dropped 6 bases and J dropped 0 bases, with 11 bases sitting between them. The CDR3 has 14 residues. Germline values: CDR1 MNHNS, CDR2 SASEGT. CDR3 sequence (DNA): TGTGCCAGCAGCAGCTGGCAGATGAACACTGAAGCTTTCTTT. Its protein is CASSSWQMNTEAFF.

The CDR3 DNA reads as TGTGCCAGCAGCTTAGGGACAGCCTCCTACGAGCAGTACTTC. It yields the protein CASSLGTASYEQYF. The rearrangement joins TRBV7-8 to TRBJ2-7; perhaps TRBD1 as D (6 bases). Germline V CDR1 and CDR2: SGHVS, FQNEAQ. The germline V and J ends were trimmed by 1 base and 0 bases, with 7 bases remaining between them. The CDR3 has 14 amino acids.

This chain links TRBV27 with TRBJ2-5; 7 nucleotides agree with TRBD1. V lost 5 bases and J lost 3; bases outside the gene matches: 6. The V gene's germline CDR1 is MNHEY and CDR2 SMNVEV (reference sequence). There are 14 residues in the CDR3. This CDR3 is CASSIQGPEETQYF. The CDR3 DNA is TGTGCCAGCAGTATACAGGGGCCTGAAGAGACCCAGTACTTC.

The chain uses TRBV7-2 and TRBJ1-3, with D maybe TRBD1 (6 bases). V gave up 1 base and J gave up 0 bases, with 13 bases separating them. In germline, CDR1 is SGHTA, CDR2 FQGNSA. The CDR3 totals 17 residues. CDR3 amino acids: CASSLGQAQHSGNTIYF. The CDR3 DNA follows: TGTGCCAGCAGCTTAGGACAGGCCCAACACTCTGGAAACACCATATATTTT.

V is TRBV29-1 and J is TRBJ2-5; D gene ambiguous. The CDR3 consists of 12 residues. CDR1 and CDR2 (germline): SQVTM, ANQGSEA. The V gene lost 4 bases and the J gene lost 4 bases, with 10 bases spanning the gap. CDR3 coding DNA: TGCAGCGTTGCCTTCCTCGGAGAGACCCAGTACTTC. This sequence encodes CSVAFLGETQYF.

The CDR3 loop is CASSHWLAGTDTQYF. In DNA, the CDR3 is TGTGCCAGCAGCCACTGGCTAGCGGGCACAGATACGCAGTATTTT. This chain connects TRBV6-5 to TRBJ2-3; 7 bases are shared with TRBD2. The J segment lost 1 base and the V segment lost 6 bases, leaving 7 bases of the junction unmatched. Germline CDR1 is MNHEY and CDR2 is SVGAGI. This CDR3 is built from 15 residues.

The CDR3 sequence is CASGGSGSAGELFF. The CDR3 DNA reads TGTGCCAGCGGGGGCAGCGGGAGCGCCGGGGAGCTGTTTTTT. The rearrangement links TRBV4-2 to TRBJ2-2; 8 nucleotides align to TRBD2. V shed 8 bases and J 6 bases; nucleotides not matched to a gene: 8. Germline-derived CDR1 and CDR2 are LGHNA and YNFKEQ. The CDR3 is 14 amino acids.

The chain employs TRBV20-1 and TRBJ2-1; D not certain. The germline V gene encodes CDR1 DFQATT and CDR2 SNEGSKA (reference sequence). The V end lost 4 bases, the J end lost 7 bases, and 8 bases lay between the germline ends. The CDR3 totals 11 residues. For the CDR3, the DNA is TGCAGTGCTAAGGGAAGAAATGAGCAGTTCTTC. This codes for CSAKGRNEQFF.

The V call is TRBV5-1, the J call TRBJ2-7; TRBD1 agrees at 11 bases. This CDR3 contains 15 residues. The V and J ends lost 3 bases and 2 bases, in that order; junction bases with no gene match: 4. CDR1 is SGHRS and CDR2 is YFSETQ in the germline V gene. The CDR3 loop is CASSSGQGGPYEQYF. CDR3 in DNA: TGCGCCAGCAGCTCGGGACAGGGGGGACCCTACGAGCAGTACTTC.

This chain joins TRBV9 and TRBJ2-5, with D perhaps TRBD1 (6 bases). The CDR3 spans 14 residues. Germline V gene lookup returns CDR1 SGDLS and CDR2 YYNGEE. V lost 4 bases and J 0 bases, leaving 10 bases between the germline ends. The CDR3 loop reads CASSPGQNQETQYF. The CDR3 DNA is TGTGCCAGCAGCCCCGGACAGAACCAAGAGACCCAGTACTTC.

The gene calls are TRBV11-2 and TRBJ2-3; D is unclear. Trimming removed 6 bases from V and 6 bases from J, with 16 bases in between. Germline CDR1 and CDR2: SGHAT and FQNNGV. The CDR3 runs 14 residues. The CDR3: CASSLDQGWDTQYF. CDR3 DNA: TGTGCCAGCAGTCTCGACCAAGGGTGGGATACGCAGTATTTT.

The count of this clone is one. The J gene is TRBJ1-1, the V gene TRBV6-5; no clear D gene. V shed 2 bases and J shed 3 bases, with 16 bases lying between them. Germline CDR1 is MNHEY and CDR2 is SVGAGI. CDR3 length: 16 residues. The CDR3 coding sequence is TGTGCCAGCAGTTACATGGGTGCTAGGGATTACACTGAAGCTTTCTTT. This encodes CASSYMGARDYTEAFF.

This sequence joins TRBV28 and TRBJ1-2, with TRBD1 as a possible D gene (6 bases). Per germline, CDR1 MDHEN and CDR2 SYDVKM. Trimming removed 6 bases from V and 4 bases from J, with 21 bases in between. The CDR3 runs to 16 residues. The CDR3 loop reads CASSTDSPTLVYGYTF. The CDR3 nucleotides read TGTGCCAGCAGCACGGACAGCCCCACCCTGGTCTATGGCTACACCTTC.

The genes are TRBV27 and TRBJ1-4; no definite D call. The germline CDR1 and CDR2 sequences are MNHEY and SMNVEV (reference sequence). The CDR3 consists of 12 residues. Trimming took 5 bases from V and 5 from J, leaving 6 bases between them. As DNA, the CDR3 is TGTGCCAGCAGTGAGCCGAATGAAAAACTGTTTTTT. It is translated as CASSEPNEKLFF.

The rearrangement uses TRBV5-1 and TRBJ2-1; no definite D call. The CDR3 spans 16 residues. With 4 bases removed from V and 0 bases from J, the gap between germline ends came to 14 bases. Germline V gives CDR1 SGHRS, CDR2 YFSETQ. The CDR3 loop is CASSPDHLSSYNEQFF. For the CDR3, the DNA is TGCGCCAGCAGCCCCGATCATCTAAGCTCCTACAATGAGCAGTTCTTC.

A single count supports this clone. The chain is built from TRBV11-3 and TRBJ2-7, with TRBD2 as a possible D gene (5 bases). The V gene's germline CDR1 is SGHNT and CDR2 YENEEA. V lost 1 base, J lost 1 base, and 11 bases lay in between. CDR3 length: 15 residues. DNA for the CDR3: TGTGCCAGCAGCTTAGGCTGGGAGAATTCCTACGAGCAGTACTTC. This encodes CASSLGWENSYEQYF.

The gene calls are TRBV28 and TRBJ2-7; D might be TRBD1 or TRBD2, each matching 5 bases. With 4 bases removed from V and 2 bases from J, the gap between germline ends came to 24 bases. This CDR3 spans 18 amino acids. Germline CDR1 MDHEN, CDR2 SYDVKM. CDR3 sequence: CASSSRGQLVGATYEQYF. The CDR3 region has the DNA TGTGCCAGCAGTTCTCGCGGGCAGCTTGTTGGGGCGACCTACGAGCAGTACTTC. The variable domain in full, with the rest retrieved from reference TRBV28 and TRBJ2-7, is DVKVTQSSRYLVKRTGEKVFLECVQDMDHENMFWYRQDPGLGLRLIYFSYDVKMKEKGDIPEGYSVSREKKERFSLILESASTNQTSMYLCASSSRGQLVGATYEQYFGPGTRLTVT.

The CDR3 loop reads CASSRSGTSVSYEQYF. The CDR3 nucleotides read TGCGCCAGCAGCCGATCCGGGACTAGTGTCTCCTACGAGCAGTACTTC. V usage is TRBV4-1 and J usage is TRBJ2-7; 8 bases are a match to TRBD2. Losses at the gene ends were 4 bases for V and 0 bases for J; bases not matched to a gene: 8. In germline, CDR1 is MGHRA, CDR2 YSYEKL. The CDR3 spans 16 residues.

The CDR3 region is CASGVGLAGDGETQYF. The CDR3 region has the DNA TGTGCTAGTGGTGTGGGACTAGCGGGGGACGGAGAGACCCAGTACTTC. The chain links TRBV12-5 to TRBJ2-5; the match to TRBD2 covers 14 bases. The trim removed 5 bases at V and 4 bases at J, leaving 6 bases unmatched. CDR1 and CDR2 from the germline V gene are LGHNT and FRNRAP. The CDR3 is 16 residues long.

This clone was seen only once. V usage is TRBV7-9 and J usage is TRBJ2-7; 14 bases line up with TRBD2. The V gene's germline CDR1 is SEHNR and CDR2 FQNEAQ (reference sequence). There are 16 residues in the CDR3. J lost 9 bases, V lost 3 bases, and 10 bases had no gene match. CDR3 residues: CASSFRTSGRNRSQYF. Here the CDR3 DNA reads TGTGCCAGCAGCTTTAGGACTAGCGGGAGGAATAGGTCGCAGTACTTC.

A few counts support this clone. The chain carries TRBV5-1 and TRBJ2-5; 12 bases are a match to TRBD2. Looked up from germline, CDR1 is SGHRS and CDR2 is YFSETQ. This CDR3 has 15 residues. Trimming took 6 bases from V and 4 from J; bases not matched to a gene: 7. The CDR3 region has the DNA TGCGCCAGCAACCCCCAGGGACTAGCGGGAGAGACCCAGTACTTC. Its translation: CASNPQGLAGETQYF.

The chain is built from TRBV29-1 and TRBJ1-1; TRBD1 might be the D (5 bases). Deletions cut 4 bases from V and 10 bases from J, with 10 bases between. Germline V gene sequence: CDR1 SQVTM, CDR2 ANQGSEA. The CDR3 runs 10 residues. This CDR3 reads CSVGGRSAFF. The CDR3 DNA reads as TGCAGCGTTGGGGGACGGTCAGCTTTCTTT.

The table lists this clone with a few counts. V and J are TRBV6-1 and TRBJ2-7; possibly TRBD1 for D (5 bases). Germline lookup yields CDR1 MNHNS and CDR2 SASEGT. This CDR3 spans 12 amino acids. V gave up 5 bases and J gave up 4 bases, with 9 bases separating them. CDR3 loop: CASSKTDYEQYF. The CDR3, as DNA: TGTGCCAGCAGTAAGACAGATTACGAGCAGTACTTC.

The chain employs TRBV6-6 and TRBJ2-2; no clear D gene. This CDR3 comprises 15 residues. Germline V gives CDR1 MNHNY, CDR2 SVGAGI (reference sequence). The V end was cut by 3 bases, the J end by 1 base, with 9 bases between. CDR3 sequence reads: CASSYLSGNTGELFF. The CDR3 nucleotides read TGTGCCAGCAGTTATCTATCAGGGAACACCGGGGAGCTGTTTTTT.

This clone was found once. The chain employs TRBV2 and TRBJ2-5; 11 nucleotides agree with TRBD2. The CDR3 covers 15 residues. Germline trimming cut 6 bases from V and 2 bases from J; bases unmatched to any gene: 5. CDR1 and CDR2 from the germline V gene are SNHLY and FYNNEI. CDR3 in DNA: TGTGCCAGCAGGCCGGGACTAGCGGTTCAAGAGACCCAGTACTTC. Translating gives CASRPGLAVQETQYF.

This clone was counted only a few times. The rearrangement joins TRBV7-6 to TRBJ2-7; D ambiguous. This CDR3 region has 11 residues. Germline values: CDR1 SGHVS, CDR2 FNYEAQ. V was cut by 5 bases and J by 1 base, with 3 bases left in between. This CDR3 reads CASSDSYEQYF. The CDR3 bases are TGTGCCAGCAGCGATTCCTACGAGCAGTACTTC.

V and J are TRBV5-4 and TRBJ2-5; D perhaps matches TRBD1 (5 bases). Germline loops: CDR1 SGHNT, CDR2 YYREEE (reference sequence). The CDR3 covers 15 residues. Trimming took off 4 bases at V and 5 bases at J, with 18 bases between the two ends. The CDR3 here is CASSTKDSFGETQYF. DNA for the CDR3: TGTGCCAGCAGCACAAAAGACAGTTTTGGGGAGACCCAGTACTTC.